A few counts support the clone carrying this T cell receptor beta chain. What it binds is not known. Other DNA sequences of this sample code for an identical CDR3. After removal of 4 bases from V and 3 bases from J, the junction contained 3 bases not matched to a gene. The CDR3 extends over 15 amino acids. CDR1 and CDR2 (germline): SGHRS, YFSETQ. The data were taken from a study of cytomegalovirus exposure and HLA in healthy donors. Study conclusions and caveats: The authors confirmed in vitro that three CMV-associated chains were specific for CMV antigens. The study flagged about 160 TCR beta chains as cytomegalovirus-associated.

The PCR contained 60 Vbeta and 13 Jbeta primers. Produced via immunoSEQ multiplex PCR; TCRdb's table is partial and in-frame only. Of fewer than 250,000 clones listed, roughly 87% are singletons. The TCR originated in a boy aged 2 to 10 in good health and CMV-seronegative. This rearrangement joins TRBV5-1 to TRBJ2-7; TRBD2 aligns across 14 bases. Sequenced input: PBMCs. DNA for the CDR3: TGCGCCAGCAGCCCGGGACTAGCGGGAGTCTACGAGCAGTACTTC. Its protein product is CASSPGLAGVYEQYF. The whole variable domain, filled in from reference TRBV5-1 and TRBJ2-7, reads KAGVTQTPRYLIKTRGQQVTLSCSPISGHRSVSWYQQTPGQGLQFLFEYFSETQRNKGNFPGRFSGRQFSNSRSEMNVSTLELGDSALYLCASSPGLAGVYEQYFGPGTRLTVT.